The entry that follows covers one T cell receptor (beta chain) sequence. The specificity of this receptor is unknown. Base qualities are not recorded, but no much larger clone differs from it by a single base. RNA was extracted using the RNeasy kit, and roughly 0.45 to 1 microgram was reverse transcribed with random hexamers. The immunoSEQ multiplex PCR assay, covering 54 Vbeta and 13 Jbeta segments, was used to amplify TCR beta CDR3 regions. Bias from PCR amplification was corrected by using a synthetic template baseline for primer optimization and for computational correction. As for the authors' bioinformatics: Reads were annotated to V, D and J genes according to IMGT and were analyzed with immunoSEQ Analyzer, with only productive sequences retained. Clonality was calculated as one minus the Shannon entropy normalized by log2 of the number of productive unique sequences. For each patient and control, public and private clones were evaluated within the 100 most prevalent clones. Susac-specific clones were defined as absent from healthy and MS cohorts, over a thousand published viral clones and other ImmuneACCESS disease sequences. TCRdb's own reprocessing of the public reads used fastp at Q25 and MiXCR and kept productive beta chains. A single entry per CDR3 protein holds the most common genes and DNA from its merged rows. These V and J calls derive from TCRdb rather than the authors' analysis. This sample gives about 400,000 distinct CDR3 sequences in total; 85% to 90% of them show up just once. The ten largest clonotypes hold 0.09% to 0.15% of the sample.

This record comes from a study of CD8 T cells in Susac syndrome (dated by TCRdb to about 2019). Context from the whole study: The study used repertoire sequencing to test whether antigen drove CD8+ T cell activation and differentiation in Susac syndrome. CD8+ T cell repertoire clonality was compared between approximately 12 healthy donors, approximately 14 Susac syndrome patients and 15 multiple sclerosis patients.

Results the study describes overall, beyond this receptor: The number of individuals in the TCR sequencing and HLA analysis was acknowledged as relatively small.

The germline V gene yields MNHNS for CDR1 and SASEGT for CDR2. Spanning cysteine to phenylalanine, the CDR3 consists of 15 amino acids. Only CDR3 DNA is held: 45 bases, read in frame from base 1. V loses 6 bases, J loses 1 base, and the germline ends lie 13 bases apart. Peripheral blood CD8+ and CD4+ T cells from healthy donors, Susac syndrome patients and multiple sclerosis patients were profiled by high-throughput TCR beta sequencing. The multiple sclerosis controls were treatment-naive patients who had stable or active relapsing-remitting disease and met the revised McDonald criteria. Bulk CD8+ and CD4+ T cells were purified by magnetic negative isolation, while CD8+ TEMRA cells were enriched using FACS. Blood was collected in EDTA tubes and processed within 24 hours, with PBMCs isolated through density gradient centrifugation. PBMCs destined for TCR sequencing were cryopreserved in liquid nitrogen and later thawed in a 37 °C water bath. Purity of sorted or isolated CD4+, CD8+ and CD8+ TEMRA cells was at least 90%.

The chain uses TRBV6-1 and TRBJ2-1; the D segment could be TRBD1, given 5 matching bases. Specimen: CD8+ T cells from PBMCs. The sequence was obtained from a human donor with multiple sclerosis. The base sequence is TGTGCCAGCAGCTCAGGGTGGGAATCCTACAATGAGCAGTTCTTC. It translates as CASSSGWESYNEQFF.